Sequencing of this T cell receptor (beta chain) was carried out in a study of blood T cell repertoires in COVID-19. Looking at the study overall: Whether acute or convalescent, the COVID-19 samples came from the United States, Italy and Spain. The analysed material was cDNA or gDNA that came from T cells, B-cell-depleted T cells, or PBMCs.

Methods used by the authors: Using reference gene primer amplification, nucleated cell counts were estimated. Libraries were prepared by immunoSEQ multiplex PCR; TCRdb keeps only in-frame clonotypes and omits some of them. That table furnishes V, J and clone size, whereas the DNA furnished D and trimming. This table has some 260,000 clones, 88% appearing once. V lost 6 bases to trimming and J lost 0 bases, with 15 bases between them. The CDR3 sequence is 16 residues long. From germline, CDR1 is MNHEY and CDR2 SMNVEV (reference sequence). The V and J genes are TRBV27 and TRBJ1-5; D is perhaps TRBD1 (6 bases). Sequencing was carried out using peripheral blood. The sequence derives from a woman in her forties who had recovered from COVID-19. DNA for the CDR3: TGTGCCAGCAGAAAACAGGGATCTTATAGCAATCAGCCCCAGCATTTT. Protein: CASRKQGSYSNQPQHF.